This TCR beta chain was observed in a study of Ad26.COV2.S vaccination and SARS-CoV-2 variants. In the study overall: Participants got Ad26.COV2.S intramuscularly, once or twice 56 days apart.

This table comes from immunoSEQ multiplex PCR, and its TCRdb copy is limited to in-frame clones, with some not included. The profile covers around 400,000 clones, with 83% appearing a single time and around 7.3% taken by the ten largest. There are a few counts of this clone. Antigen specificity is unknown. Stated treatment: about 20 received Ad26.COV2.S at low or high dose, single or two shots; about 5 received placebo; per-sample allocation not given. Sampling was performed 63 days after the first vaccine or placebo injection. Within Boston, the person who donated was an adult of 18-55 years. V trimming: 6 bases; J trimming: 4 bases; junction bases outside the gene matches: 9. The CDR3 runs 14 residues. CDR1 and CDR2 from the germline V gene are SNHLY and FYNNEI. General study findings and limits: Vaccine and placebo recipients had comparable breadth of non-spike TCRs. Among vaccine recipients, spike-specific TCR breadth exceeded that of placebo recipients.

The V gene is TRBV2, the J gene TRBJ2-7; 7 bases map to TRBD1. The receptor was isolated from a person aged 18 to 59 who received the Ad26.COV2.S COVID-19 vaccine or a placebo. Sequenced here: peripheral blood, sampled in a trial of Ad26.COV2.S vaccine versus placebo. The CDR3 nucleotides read TGTGCCAGCAGCTCCAGGGGGACGTTTTACGAGCAGTACTTC. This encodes CASSSRGTFYEQYF.